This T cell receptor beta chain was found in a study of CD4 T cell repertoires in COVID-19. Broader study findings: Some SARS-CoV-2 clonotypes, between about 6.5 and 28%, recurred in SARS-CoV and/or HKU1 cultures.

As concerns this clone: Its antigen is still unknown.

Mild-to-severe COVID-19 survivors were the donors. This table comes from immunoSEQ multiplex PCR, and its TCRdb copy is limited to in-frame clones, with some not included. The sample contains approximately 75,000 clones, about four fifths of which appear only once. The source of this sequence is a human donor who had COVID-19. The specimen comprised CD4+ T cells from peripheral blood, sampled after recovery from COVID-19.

CDR3: CSVVRGRRGTDTQYF. The CDR3 DNA reads as TGCAGCGTTGTCAGGGGGCGCAGGGGCACAGATACGCAGTATTTT. J is TRBJ2-3 and V is TRBV29-1; 8 bases fit TRBD1. CDR1 and CDR2 from the germline V gene are SQVTM and ANQGSEA. The CDR3 is 15 residues long. The V and J ends lost 4 bases and 1 base, in that order; junction bases with no gene match: 7.